This is a list of T cell receptor beta chains from one sample in a study of cytomegalovirus exposure and HLA in healthy donors. Assay used: immunoSEQ multiplex PCR; TCRdb lists only in-frame clones, some missing. The sample shows 100,000 to 150,000 clones, about 74% of them seen only once. Sequencing used PBMCs. The receptors here all came from a young man in good health and CMV-seronegative. CDR3s include the opening cysteine and the closing phenylalanine or tryptophan. A D gene is named only where the DNA matches it firmly. Where a row states a size, it is once, few, many or the class of an expanded clone; other rows omit it.

j_gene: TRBJ2-7
abundance: -
d_gene: -
v_gene: TRBV2
CDR3nt: TGTGCCAGCAGTGAAGGGGAGGGGGGCCACGAGCAGTACTTC
CDR3aa: CASSEGEGGHEQYF

j_gene: TRBJ1-6
abundance: -
d_gene: -
v_gene: TRBV30
CDR3nt: TGTGCCTGGAGTTACAGCTATAACTATAATTCACCCCTCCACTTT
CDR3aa: CAWSYSYNYNSPLHF

j_gene: TRBJ2-1
abundance: -
d_gene: TRBD2
v_gene: TRBV6-5
CDR3nt: TGTGCCAGCAGCTCGGCGGGGGTCGGGGAGCAGTTCTTC
CDR3aa: CASSSAGVGEQFF

j_gene: TRBJ2-5
abundance: -
d_gene: -
v_gene: TRBV7-3
CDR3nt: TGTGCCAGCAGCTTAACAGCGGGCTTGGGGGAGACCCAGTACTTC
CDR3aa: CASSLTAGLGETQYF

j_gene: TRBJ2-6
abundance: once
d_gene: -
v_gene: TRBV7-2
CDR3nt: TGTGCCAGTCCCGCAGGCGCTTACTCTGGGGCCAACGTCCTGACTTTC
CDR3aa: CASPAGAYSGANVLTF

j_gene: TRBJ2-7
abundance: few
d_gene: -
v_gene: TRBV28
CDR3nt: TGTGCCAGCAGTTTATTAGGGCGGGATAACTACGAGCAGTACTTC
CDR3aa: CASSLLGRDNYEQYF

j_gene: TRBJ2-3
abundance: -
d_gene: TRBD1
v_gene: TRBV7-3
CDR3nt: TGTGCCAGCAGCTTAACGCTTACAGGGACAGCTTGGGGCACAGATACGCAGTATTTT
CDR3aa: CASSLTLTGTAWGTDTQYF

j_gene: TRBJ2-7
abundance: -
d_gene: TRBD1
v_gene: TRBV19
CDR3nt: TGTGCCAGTAGTACGGGGACAGGGAGCTACGAGCAGTACTTC
CDR3aa: CASSTGTGSYEQYF

j_gene: TRBJ2-5
abundance: -
d_gene: TRBD1
v_gene: TRBV29-1
CDR3nt: TGCAGCGTCGGGGGGACAGGGGGCATGGAGACCCAGTACTTC
CDR3aa: CSVGGTGGMETQYF

j_gene: TRBJ2-2
abundance: -
d_gene: TRBD2
v_gene: TRBV9
CDR3nt: TGTGCCAGCACGCTAGCGGGAACCGGGGAGCTGTTTTTT
CDR3aa: CASTLAGTGELFF

j_gene: TRBJ2-7
abundance: -
d_gene: TRBD1
v_gene: TRBV7-2
CDR3nt: TGTGCCAGCAGCACGAGACAGGGGGATGGGCAGTACTTC
CDR3aa: CASSTRQGDGQYF

j_gene: TRBJ1-2
abundance: -
d_gene: TRBD1
v_gene: TRBV5-4
CDR3nt: TGTGCCAGCAGCAAGGGACAGGGCCCAGCTAACTATGGCTACACCTTC
CDR3aa: CASSKGQGPANYGYTF

j_gene: TRBJ2-1
abundance: -
d_gene: TRBD2
v_gene: TRBV28
CDR3nt: TGTGCCAGCCCTGACTCGGGACTAGCGGGGCCCCCTTACAATGAGCAGTTCTTC
CDR3aa: CASPDSGLAGPPYNEQFF

j_gene: TRBJ1-2
abundance: -
d_gene: -
v_gene: TRBV10-3
CDR3nt: TGTGCCATCACCGAATTCGGGAAAGGCTACACCTTC
CDR3aa: CAITEFGKGYTF

j_gene: TRBJ1-1
abundance: -
d_gene: -
v_gene: TRBV5-1
CDR3nt: TGCGCCAGCAGCTTGCCCACTCTTCAAGAAGCTTTCTTT
CDR3aa: CASSLPTLQEAFF

j_gene: TRBJ1-4
abundance: few
d_gene: TRBD1
v_gene: TRBV30
CDR3nt: TGTGCCTGGATTGGACAGGGGGTCGGTGAAAAACTGTTTTTT
CDR3aa: CAWIGQGVGEKLFF

j_gene: TRBJ2-7
abundance: -
d_gene: TRBD1
v_gene: TRBV15
CDR3nt: TGTGCCACCAGCAGGTCCGACAGGGATGCCGGCGAGCAGTACTTC
CDR3aa: CATSRSDRDAGEQYF

j_gene: TRBJ1-4
abundance: -
d_gene: TRBD1
v_gene: TRBV7-2
CDR3nt: TGTGCCAGCAGCCCCGAGGGGGCGGGGAATGAAAAACTGTTTTTT
CDR3aa: CASSPEGAGNEKLFF

j_gene: TRBJ2-3
abundance: once
d_gene: -
v_gene: TRBV30
CDR3nt: TGTGCCTGGACCCCAGCCTTACGGAGCGCAGATACGCAGTATTTT
CDR3aa: CAWTPALRSADTQYF

j_gene: TRBJ1-2
abundance: -
d_gene: TRBD1
v_gene: TRBV14
CDR3nt: TGTGCCAGCAGCTTAACAGGGGGCAGCTATGGCTACACCTTC
CDR3aa: CASSLTGGSYGYTF

j_gene: TRBJ2-1
abundance: -
d_gene: -
v_gene: TRBV9
CDR3nt: TGTGCCAGCAGCATCCTCTCGGTCACGCTCTACAATGAGCAGTTCTTC
CDR3aa: CASSILSVTLYNEQFF

j_gene: TRBJ2-7
abundance: -
d_gene: TRBD2
v_gene: TRBV27
CDR3nt: TGTGCCAGCAGTATCGGGACTAGCCGATTAGACGAGCAGTACTTC
CDR3aa: CASSIGTSRLDEQYF

j_gene: TRBJ1-2
abundance: -
d_gene: TRBD1
v_gene: TRBV19
CDR3nt: TGTGCCAGTAACTTTGCGGGACAGGGTGGGATATATGGCTACACCTTC
CDR3aa: CASNFAGQGGIYGYTF

j_gene: TRBJ1-1
abundance: -
d_gene: TRBD1
v_gene: TRBV7-2
CDR3nt: TGTGCCAGCAGCTTTAGGACAGGGGCGAACACTGAAGCTTTCTTT
CDR3aa: CASSFRTGANTEAFF

j_gene: TRBJ1-2
abundance: -
d_gene: -
v_gene: TRBV6-5
CDR3nt: TGTGCCAGCAGTTACAGCACAGCCAATGGCTACACCTTC
CDR3aa: CASSYSTANGYTF

j_gene: TRBJ2-3
abundance: -
d_gene: TRBD2
v_gene: TRBV19
CDR3nt: TGTGCCAGTAGTATTGGTAGCGGGAGTAGGGTTGATACGCAGTATTTT
CDR3aa: CASSIGSGSRVDTQYF

j_gene: TRBJ1-4
abundance: -
d_gene: -
v_gene: TRBV9
CDR3nt: TGTGCCAGCAGCGTAAGGGCGGGTTATAATGAAAAACTGTTTTTT
CDR3aa: CASSVRAGYNEKLFF

j_gene: TRBJ1-5
abundance: once
d_gene: TRBD1
v_gene: TRBV28
CDR3nt: TGTGCCAGCAGTTTATCCAGTCAGGGGGCAGTAGCCAATCAGCCCCAGCATTTT
CDR3aa: CASSLSSQGAVANQPQHF

j_gene: TRBJ2-3
abundance: -
d_gene: TRBD2
v_gene: TRBV9
CDR3nt: TGTGCCAGCAGCCCCCCTAGCGGGGAAAACACAGATACGCAGTATTTT
CDR3aa: CASSPPSGENTDTQYF

j_gene: TRBJ2-2
abundance: -
d_gene: -
v_gene: TRBV30
CDR3nt: TGTGCCTGGAGGGAGGGCGTGAACACCGGGGAGCTGTTTTTT
CDR3aa: CAWREGVNTGELFF

j_gene: TRBJ1-5
abundance: -
d_gene: TRBD1
v_gene: TRBV4-2
CDR3nt: TGTGCCAGCAGCCAAGTGGGACGGGTGAGAAAGACAGGGGATCGGCCGCCCCAGCATTTT
CDR3aa: CASSQVGRVRKTGDRPPQHF

j_gene: TRBJ1-5
abundance: -
d_gene: -
v_gene: TRBV5-8
CDR3nt: TGTGCCAGCAGCGTCGGACAGTATAGCAATCAGCCCCAGCATTTT
CDR3aa: CASSVGQYSNQPQHF

j_gene: TRBJ2-1
abundance: -
d_gene: -
v_gene: TRBV4-2
CDR3nt: TGTGCCAGCAGCCAAGATGGGGCAGGGGATGATGAGCAGTTCTTC
CDR3aa: CASSQDGAGDDEQFF

j_gene: TRBJ2-7
abundance: -
d_gene: TRBD2
v_gene: TRBV2
CDR3nt: TGTGCCAGCAGTCTAGCGGACTACGAGCAGTACTTC
CDR3aa: CASSLADYEQYF

j_gene: TRBJ2-7
abundance: -
d_gene: TRBD1
v_gene: TRBV18
CDR3nt: TGTGCCAGCTCACCGGACAGGCTCGACTCCTACGAGCAGTACTTC
CDR3aa: CASSPDRLDSYEQYF

j_gene: TRBJ1-1
abundance: -
d_gene: -
v_gene: TRBV6-5
CDR3nt: TGTGCCAGCCGGACGACGGGATTGAACACTGAAGCTTTCTTT
CDR3aa: CASRTTGLNTEAFF

j_gene: TRBJ1-1
abundance: -
d_gene: -
v_gene: TRBV19
CDR3nt: TGTGCCAGTAGAACCGTACCGGAGGACACTGAAGCTTTCTTT
CDR3aa: CASRTVPEDTEAFF

j_gene: TRBJ1-5
abundance: -
d_gene: TRBD1
v_gene: TRBV27
CDR3nt: TGTGCCAGCCGTCGGACAGGGGGCATTCAGCCCCAGCATTTT
CDR3aa: CASRRTGGIQPQHF

j_gene: TRBJ1-5
abundance: -
d_gene: TRBD1
v_gene: TRBV19
CDR3nt: TGTGCCAGTACCGTCCGACAGGGTCGGGAACAGCCCCAGCATTTT
CDR3aa: CASTVRQGREQPQHF

j_gene: TRBJ2-6
abundance: once
d_gene: -
v_gene: TRBV15
CDR3nt: TGTGCCACCAGCGCCGGACAGTTCTCTGGGGCCAACGTCCTGACTTTC
CDR3aa: CATSAGQFSGANVLTF

j_gene: TRBJ2-5
abundance: -
d_gene: TRBD1
v_gene: TRBV13
CDR3nt: TGTGCCAGCAGCTTAGCGGGACAGGAGGGAGAGACCCAGTACTTC
CDR3aa: CASSLAGQEGETQYF

j_gene: TRBJ2-1
abundance: -
d_gene: TRBD2
v_gene: TRBV2
CDR3nt: TGTGCCAGCAGTGCGACTAGCGGGAGGAGGTACAATGAGCAGTTCTTC
CDR3aa: CASSATSGRRYNEQFF

j_gene: TRBJ1-1
abundance: -
d_gene: -
v_gene: TRBV28
CDR3nt: TGTGCCAGCAGACGGAGCGCAGGGAAGAACACTGAAGCTTTCTTT
CDR3aa: CASRRSAGKNTEAFF

j_gene: TRBJ2-1
abundance: once
d_gene: TRBD1
v_gene: TRBV28
CDR3nt: TGTGCCATCACCGGGACAGGGGTAGCGAATGAGCAGTTCTTC
CDR3aa: CAITGTGVANEQFF

j_gene: TRBJ1-1
abundance: -
d_gene: TRBD1
v_gene: TRBV5-1
CDR3nt: TGCGCCAGCAGCCAGGGGACAGGGAAAAGCACTGAAGCTTTCTTT
CDR3aa: CASSQGTGKSTEAFF

j_gene: TRBJ2-5
abundance: -
d_gene: -
v_gene: TRBV30
CDR3nt: TGTGCCTGGAGTAAAATCGGGGTTTGGGAGACCCAGTACTTC
CDR3aa: CAWSKIGVWETQYF

j_gene: TRBJ2-2
abundance: -
d_gene: -
v_gene: TRBV18
CDR3nt: TGTGCCAGCTCACCGGGCAGGGCGAACACCGGGGAGCTGTTTTTT
CDR3aa: CASSPGRANTGELFF

j_gene: TRBJ2-7
abundance: -
d_gene: -
v_gene: TRBV5-6
CDR3nt: TGTGCCAGCAGCTTGGCTCAGTTTCCCTACGAGCAGTACTTC
CDR3aa: CASSLAQFPYEQYF

j_gene: TRBJ2-5
abundance: -
d_gene: TRBD1
v_gene: TRBV11-2
CDR3nt: TGTGCCAGCAGCTTAACAGGGGCCCAAGAGACCCAGTACTTC
CDR3aa: CASSLTGAQETQYF

j_gene: TRBJ1-2
abundance: -
d_gene: -
v_gene: TRBV28
CDR3nt: TGTGCCTTGCAGGGCGGCTATGGCTACACCTTC
CDR3aa: CALQGGYGYTF

j_gene: TRBJ1-5
abundance: once
d_gene: -
v_gene: TRBV18
CDR3nt: TGTGCCAGCTCAATCACTCAGGGTAATCAGCCCCAGCATTTT
CDR3aa: CASSITQGNQPQHF

j_gene: TRBJ2-5
abundance: -
d_gene: TRBD1
v_gene: TRBV5-6
CDR3nt: TGTGCCAGCAGCTTGATGGGGACAGGAGAAGAGACCCAGTACTTC
CDR3aa: CASSLMGTGEETQYF

j_gene: TRBJ1-4
abundance: -
d_gene: -
v_gene: TRBV1
CDR3nt: TGCACCAGCAGCCTCCTGGGGAGTAATGAAAAACTGTTTTTT
CDR3aa: CTSSLLGSNEKLFF

j_gene: TRBJ2-7
abundance: -
d_gene: TRBD1
v_gene: TRBV5-4
CDR3nt: TGTGCCAGCAGCGGCCGAGACAGGGCACCCTACGAGCAGTACTTC
CDR3aa: CASSGRDRAPYEQYF

j_gene: TRBJ1-1
abundance: few
d_gene: TRBD1
v_gene: TRBV18
CDR3nt: TGTGCCAGCTCACCCGGGACAGGGCACACTGAAGCTTTCTTT
CDR3aa: CASSPGTGHTEAFF

j_gene: TRBJ2-7
abundance: -
d_gene: TRBD2
v_gene: TRBV6-1
CDR3nt: TGTGCCAGCAGTGAAGGGGGAGGGCCCCAGGAGCAGTACTTC
CDR3aa: CASSEGGGPQEQYF